Listed below are T cell receptor beta chains from one sample, sequenced in a study of somatic mutations in cytotoxic T cells in rheumatoid arthritis. Some clones are missing from TCRdb's copy, which holds only in-frame ones; the method was immunoSEQ multiplex PCR. The profile shows approximately 18,000 clones, about 80% of them singletons. Source material: CD8+ T cells sorted from blood. The receptor set was obtained from an adult with rheumatoid arthritis. The CDR3 runs from the conserved cysteine through the conserved F or W. The D gene is left open where the match is weak. Clone size is stated in some rows and not others, as once, few, many or a class when expanded.

V gene: TRBV19
D gene: .
clone size: .
J gene: TRBJ1-2
CDR3 protein: CASSFGTANYGYTF
CDR3 DNA: TGTGCCAGTAGTTTCGGGACCGCTAACTATGGCTACACCTTC

V gene: TRBV27
D gene: .
clone size: .
J gene: TRBJ2-7
CDR3 protein: CASSFSRTSWDEQYF
CDR3 DNA: TGTGCCAGCAGTTTCAGCAGGACCTCTTGGGACGAGCAGTACTTC

V gene: TRBV19
D gene: .
clone size: .
J gene: TRBJ2-2
CDR3 protein: CASTTAGGELFF
CDR3 DNA: TGTGCCAGTACCACGGCGGGCGGGGAGCTGTTTTTT

V gene: TRBV6-5
D gene: .
clone size: .
J gene: TRBJ2-5
CDR3 protein: CASSPGPATQYF
CDR3 DNA: TGTGCCAGCAGCCCAGGTCCGGCGACCCAGTACTTC

V gene: TRBV11-2
D gene: TRBD2
clone size: .
J gene: TRBJ2-1
CDR3 protein: CASSASQAGTTVSEQFF
CDR3 DNA: TGTGCCAGCAGCGCCTCTCAGGCCGGGACTACGGTTAGTGAGCAGTTCTTC

V gene: TRBV27
D gene: TRBD1
clone size: once
J gene: TRBJ2-7
CDR3 protein: CASKARGQVEQYF
CDR3 DNA: TGTGCCAGCAAGGCTAGGGGGCAGGTGGAGCAGTACTTC

V gene: TRBV30
D gene: TRBD1
clone size: .
J gene: TRBJ2-5
CDR3 protein: CAWSPGPGQGAFLYQETQYF
CDR3 DNA: TGTGCCTGGAGTCCCGGCCCGGGACAGGGGGCTTTTTTGTACCAAGAGACCCAGTACTTC

V gene: TRBV12-5
D gene: TRBD2
clone size: .
J gene: TRBJ2-3
CDR3 protein: CASGLVRTSGDGTDTQYF
CDR3 DNA: TGTGCTAGTGGTTTGGTACGTACTAGCGGGGACGGCACAGATACGCAGTATTTT

V gene: TRBV11-3
D gene: TRBD1
clone size: few
J gene: TRBJ1-1
CDR3 protein: CASSLETGYEAFF
CDR3 DNA: TGTGCCAGCAGCTTGGAGACAGGGTATGAAGCTTTCTTT

V gene: TRBV5-6
D gene: .
clone size: once
J gene: TRBJ2-7
CDR3 protein: CASSLGVTGVEQYF
CDR3 DNA: TGTGCCAGCAGCTTGGGCGTTACGGGGGTCGAGCAGTACTTC

V gene: TRBV29-1
D gene: .
clone size: .
J gene: TRBJ2-3
CDR3 protein: CSVDLGSSTDTQYF
CDR3 DNA: TGCAGCGTTGATTTGGGGTCTAGCACAGATACGCAGTATTTT

V gene: TRBV5-6
D gene: .
clone size: .
J gene: TRBJ2-2
CDR3 protein: CASSWGYGGTGELFF
CDR3 DNA: TGTGCCAGCAGCTGGGGGTACGGGGGCACCGGGGAGCTGTTTTTT

V gene: TRBV27
D gene: TRBD1
clone size: .
J gene: TRBJ1-3
CDR3 protein: CASSLETGGNTIYF
CDR3 DNA: TGTGCCAGCAGTTTAGAGACAGGGGGCAACACCATATATTTT

V gene: TRBV13
D gene: .
clone size: .
J gene: TRBJ2-1
CDR3 protein: CASSPEGRDEQFF
CDR3 DNA: TGTGCCAGCAGCCCCGAGGGACGGGATGAGCAGTTCTTC

V gene: TRBV28
D gene: TRBD1
clone size: .
J gene: TRBJ2-1
CDR3 protein: CASSGQAGSYNEQFF
CDR3 DNA: TGTGCCAGCAGCGGACAGGCGGGCTCCTACAATGAGCAGTTCTTC

V gene: TRBV27
D gene: .
clone size: .
J gene: TRBJ2-7
CDR3 protein: CASSPGYEQYF
CDR3 DNA: TGTGCCAGCAGTCCAGGTTACGAGCAGTACTTC

V gene: TRBV6-6
D gene: .
clone size: .
J gene: TRBJ2-3
CDR3 protein: CASSPRDLPADTQYF
CDR3 DNA: TGTGCCAGCAGTCCGAGGGACCTTCCCGCAGATACGCAGTATTTT

V gene: TRBV6-6
D gene: .
clone size: .
J gene: TRBJ1-1
CDR3 protein: CASSYSPLRDTEAFF
CDR3 DNA: TGTGCCAGCAGTTACTCCCCATTGCGAGACACTGAAGCTTTCTTT

V gene: TRBV2
D gene: TRBD1
clone size: few
J gene: TRBJ2-5
CDR3 protein: CASSVIRDSGSETQYF
CDR3 DNA: TGTGCCAGCAGTGTTATACGGGACAGCGGATCGGAGACCCAGTACTTC

V gene: TRBV7-8
D gene: TRBD1
clone size: .
J gene: TRBJ1-1
CDR3 protein: CASRKQGKTEAFF
CDR3 DNA: TGTGCCAGCAGGAAACAGGGGAAGACTGAAGCTTTCTTT

V gene: TRBV5-6
D gene: .
clone size: .
J gene: TRBJ2-7
CDR3 protein: CASSLSAAAYEQYF
CDR3 DNA: TGTGCCAGCAGCTTGTCCGCGGCGGCCTACGAGCAGTACTTC

V gene: TRBV11-2
D gene: TRBD1
clone size: .
J gene: TRBJ2-2
CDR3 protein: CASWAADRGSGELFF
CDR3 DNA: TGTGCCAGCTGGGCTGCGGACAGGGGTTCCGGGGAGCTGTTTTTT

V gene: TRBV5-6
D gene: TRBD1
clone size: once
J gene: TRBJ1-5
CDR3 protein: CASSFGTGIRPQHF
CDR3 DNA: TGTGCCAGCAGCTTTGGGACAGGGATTAGACCCCAGCATTTT

V gene: TRBV6-6
D gene: .
clone size: .
J gene: TRBJ1-3
CDR3 protein: CASSYSRTIYF
CDR3 DNA: TGTGCCAGCAGTTATTCCCGAACCATATATTTT

V gene: TRBV4-1
D gene: .
clone size: .
J gene: TRBJ2-7
CDR3 protein: CASSQSRGALREQYF
CDR3 DNA: TGCGCCAGCAGCCAAAGCCGAGGGGCCTTGCGCGAGCAGTACTTC

V gene: TRBV5-4
D gene: TRBD2
clone size: once
J gene: TRBJ2-3
CDR3 protein: CASSFSPGLLFTDTQYF
CDR3 DNA: TGTGCCAGCAGCTTTTCTCCGGGACTACTTTTCACAGATACGCAGTATTTT

V gene: TRBV2
D gene: .
clone size: once
J gene: TRBJ1-1
CDR3 protein: CASSEWQNTEAFF
CDR3 DNA: TGTGCCAGCAGTGAATGGCAGAACACTGAAGCTTTCTTT

V gene: TRBV2
D gene: .
clone size: medium-sized
J gene: TRBJ2-3
CDR3 protein: CASSWSRDTQYF
CDR3 DNA: TGTGCCAGCAGTTGGTCCCGAGATACGCAGTATTTT

V gene: TRBV15
D gene: TRBD2
clone size: .
J gene: TRBJ2-5
CDR3 protein: CATSRGSGLAGPAETQYF
CDR3 DNA: TGTGCCACCAGCAGAGGGTCGGGACTAGCGGGCCCTGCGGAGACCCAGTACTTC

V gene: TRBV7-9
D gene: TRBD2
clone size: .
J gene: TRBJ2-1
CDR3 protein: CASSLGGQWGLAGFNEQFF
CDR3 DNA: TGTGCCAGCAGCTTAGGAGGTCAATGGGGACTAGCGGGGTTTAATGAGCAGTTCTTC

V gene: TRBV27
D gene: TRBD1
clone size: once
J gene: TRBJ1-2
CDR3 protein: CASRLNYRGKNYGYTF
CDR3 DNA: TGTGCCAGCAGACTCAATTACAGGGGGAAGAACTATGGCTACACCTTC

V gene: TRBV4-1
D gene: .
clone size: .
J gene: TRBJ2-7
CDR3 protein: CASSQARGGEQYF
CDR3 DNA: TGCGCCAGCAGCCAGGCGAGGGGTGGAGAGCAGTACTTC

V gene: TRBV4-1
D gene: TRBD1
clone size: .
J gene: TRBJ2-5
CDR3 protein: CASSQVGQSQETQYF
CDR3 DNA: TGCGCCAGCAGCCAAGTGGGACAGTCCCAAGAGACCCAGTACTTC

V gene: TRBV7-8
D gene: .
clone size: medium-sized
J gene: TRBJ2-5
CDR3 protein: CASSSTTRSLRETQYF
CDR3 DNA: TGTGCCAGCAGCTCGACAACTAGAAGTCTTAGAGAGACCCAGTACTTC

V gene: TRBV6-5
D gene: .
clone size: .
J gene: TRBJ1-5
CDR3 protein: CASSFDSVNQPQHF
CDR3 DNA: TGTGCCAGTTCCTTTGACAGTGTCAATCAGCCCCAGCATTTT

V gene: TRBV4-1
D gene: .
clone size: .
J gene: TRBJ2-3
CDR3 protein: CASSQVTSPFPTSTDTQYF
CDR3 DNA: TGCGCCAGCAGCCAAGTAACTAGCCCCTTTCCTACTAGCACAGATACGCAGTATTTT

V gene: TRBV19
D gene: .
clone size: .
J gene: TRBJ1-4
CDR3 protein: CASSIRKREKLFF
CDR3 DNA: TGTGCCAGTAGTATTCGGAAAAGGGAAAAACTGTTTTTT

V gene: TRBV10-3
D gene: TRBD1
clone size: .
J gene: TRBJ2-7
CDR3 protein: CAISHDPDRAGAYEQYF
CDR3 DNA: TGTGCCATCAGCCACGATCCGGACAGGGCAGGGGCCTACGAGCAGTACTTC

V gene: TRBV27
D gene: TRBD1
clone size: .
J gene: TRBJ2-7
CDR3 protein: CASTGGADYEQYF
CDR3 DNA: TGTGCCAGCACAGGGGGTGCGGACTACGAGCAGTACTTC

V gene: TRBV25-1
D gene: .
clone size: few
J gene: TRBJ1-2
CDR3 protein: CASSELGMSAGYTF
CDR3 DNA: TGTGCCAGCAGTGAGCTAGGAATGTCTGCTGGCTACACCTTC